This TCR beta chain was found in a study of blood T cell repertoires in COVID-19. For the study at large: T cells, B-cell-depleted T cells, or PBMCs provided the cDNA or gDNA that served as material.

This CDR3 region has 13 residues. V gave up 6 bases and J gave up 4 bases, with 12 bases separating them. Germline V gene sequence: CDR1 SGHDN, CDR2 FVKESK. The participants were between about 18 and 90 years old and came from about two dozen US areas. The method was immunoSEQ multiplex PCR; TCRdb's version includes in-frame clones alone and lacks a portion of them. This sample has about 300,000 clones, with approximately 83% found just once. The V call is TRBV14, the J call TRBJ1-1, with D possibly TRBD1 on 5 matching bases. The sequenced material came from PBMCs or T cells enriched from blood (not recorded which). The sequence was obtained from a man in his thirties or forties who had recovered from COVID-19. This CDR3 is CASSLAGFTEAFF. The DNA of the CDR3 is TGTGCCAGCAGTCTGGCAGGGTTCACTGAAGCTTTCTTT.